This TCR beta chain was sequenced for a study of spatial heterogeneity in lung cancer. Overall study: Detected sequences consistently included more beta-chain ones than alpha-chain ones. Study results and caveats: Relative to follow-up, resection was when ubiquitous expanded tumor TCRs appeared more in blood.

Regarding time point: blood at routine non-recurrence follow-up after resection. Whole RNA obtained from tumor, nontumor lung or frozen PBMC underwent sequencing without sorting. Each CDR3 protein gets one entry after TCRdb re-called the 5' RACE reads with MiXCR. The top ten hold approximately 6% of the sample, which has roughly 4,200 distinct CDR3 sequences, 26% seen once. This clonotype is termed medium-sized. The antigen remains unidentified. The CDR3 contains 12 residues. Germline lookup yields CDR1 LGHDT and CDR2 YNNKEL (reference sequence). The ends were cut back, 1 base at V and 3 bases at J, with 4 bases in the middle.

This clonotype was sampled from a male donor with early-stage non-small cell lung cancer. The V and J genes are TRBV3-1 and TRBJ2-7; D not certain. The material sequenced was PBMCs, taken at follow-up. CDR3 coding DNA: TGTGCCAGCAGCCAAGGAGACTACGAGCAGTACTTC. This encodes CASSQGDYEQYF.